This T cell receptor (beta chain) was sequenced during a study of neurological immune-mediated disorders. Broader study findings: TCR-beta repertoires seemed private in all groups, with no expanded CDR3 amino acid sequences shared.

This clonotype showed up many times. The target antigen is unknown. Volunteers from a blood bank in Maryland, USA, constituted the healthy controls. Sorted libraries were derived from some 1 million CD4+ or CD8+ T cells. The yield of each sequencing run was over 170 million TCR-beta sequences from 15-18 subjects. One entry per CDR3 protein results from TCRdb running MiXCR on the 5' RACE reads. Found here are 15,000 to 20,000 distinct CDR3 sequences, about 10% of them singletons; the top ten hold less than 30%. The CDR3 is 11 residues long. The V end lost 8 bases, the J end lost 4 bases, and 8 bases lay between the germline ends. Germline CDR1 LNHDA, CDR2 SQIVND (reference sequence).

The V and J genes are TRBV19 and TRBJ1-1; no firm D call. Sequenced: CD8+ T cells from blood. The TCR originated in a woman between 50 and 59 years old in good health. The CDR3 sequence is CASAIGTEAFF. CDR3 DNA: TGTGCCAGTGCCATTGGCACTGAAGCTTTCTTT.